The 8 T cell receptor beta chains below were found in one sample sequenced in a study of identical twins. From the 5' RACE reads, TCRdb called clonotypes with MiXCR, one entry per CDR3 protein. The data contain 310,000 or so distinct CDR3 sequences, 7.5% to 9.5% of them singletons. This sample was shared with a second study, whose subject was yellow fever vaccine responses in identical twins.

The specimen was CD8+ T cells sorted from blood. The receptors originated from a woman under 30 in good health.

This clonotype has ten or more counts. The chain employs TRBV15 and TRBJ1-1, with 7 bases fitting TRBD1. With V trimmed by 5 bases and J by 1 base, 4 bases remained unmatched. The CDR3 has 14 residues. Germline V gene lookup returns CDR1 LNHNV and CDR2 YYDKDF (reference sequence). This chain's CDR3 is CATSPGTANTEAFF. CDR3 sequence (DNA): TGTGCCACCAGCCCCGGGACAGCGAACACTGAAGCTTTCTTT.

This clonotype came up many times. The chain recombines TRBV5-1 with TRBJ2-7, with 9 bases identical to TRBD1. With V trimmed by 4 bases and J by 1 base, 6 bases remained unmatched. CDR1 and CDR2 from the germline V gene are SGHRS and YFSETQ. This CDR3 contains 15 residues. The CDR3 loop is CASSLKTGGSYEQYF. CDR3 sequence (DNA): TGCGCCAGCAGCCTTAAGACAGGGGGGTCCTACGAGCAGTACTTC.

The table lists this clonotype with a few counts. J is TRBJ2-1 and V is TRBV5-6; 16 nucleotides align to TRBD2. The CDR3 extends over 16 amino acids. V lost 7 bases and J lost 6; bases outside the gene matches: 7. Germline V lookup: CDR1 SGHDT, CDR2 YYEEEE. The CDR3 coding sequence is TGTGCCAGCGGGACTAGCGGGAGGGCCGTGAGCAATGAGCAGTTCTTC. Translation: CASGTSGRAVSNEQFF.

This clonotype was seen repeatedly, ten times or more. The rearrangement links TRBV29-1 to TRBJ2-7, with 8 bases identical to TRBD1. CDR3 size: 14 residues. J lost 9 bases, V lost 5 bases, and 15 bases had no gene match. Germline CDR1 reads SQVTM; CDR2 reads ANQGSEA. CDR3 nucleotides: TGCAGCGTTACCCCTGGGACAGGAGAGGGGGTGCAGTACTTC. Its protein product is CSVTPGTGEGVQYF.

J is TRBJ2-5 and V is TRBV5-1; 7 nucleotides line up with TRBD1. The CDR3 contains 15 residues. With V trimmed by 3 bases and J by 9 bases, 14 bases remained unmatched. Germline lookup yields CDR1 SGHRS and CDR2 YFSETQ. The CDR3 coding sequence is TGCGCCAGCAGCTACGTAAATAGGGACAGAGATTCCCAGTACTTC. Its translation: CASSYVNRDRDSQYF.

The rearrangement links TRBV7-6 to TRBJ2-5; tentatively, D is TRBD1 or TRBD2 (6 bases each). Looked up from germline, CDR1 is SGHVS and CDR2 is FNYEAQ. The V end was cut by 4 bases, the J end by 5 bases, with 17 bases between. The CDR3 totals 15 residues. CDR3 nucleotides: TGTGCCAGCAGCTACTCTTGGGGGGCGAGTGAGACCCAGTACTTC. Its translation is CASSYSWGASETQYF.

This chain joins TRBV20-1 and TRBJ2-3; 8 bases are shared with TRBD1. Unmatched junction bases numbered 4, after V lost 0 bases and J lost 2 bases. There are 15 residues in the CDR3. Germline V CDR1 and CDR2: DFQATT, SNEGSKA (reference sequence). The CDR3 DNA follows: TGCAGTGCTAGAGAGACAGGGGCGATCACAGATACGCAGTATTTT. Encoded protein: CSARETGAITDTQYF.

This clonotype has more than one count but fewer than ten. The chain recombines TRBV30 with TRBJ2-3; D not certain. Germline CDR1 reads GTSNPN; CDR2 reads SVGIG (reference sequence). The CDR3 extends over 11 amino acids. The V end lost 1 base, the J end lost 4 bases, and 3 bases lay between the germline ends. CDR3 DNA: TGTGCCTGGAGTGATGCAGATACGCAGTATTTT. Its translation: CAWSDADTQYF.